Following are 24 T cell receptor beta chains from one sample sequenced in a study of T cell repertoires in cytomegalovirus infection. TCRdb processed the reads anew with MiXCR; each CDR3 protein has one entry. Of about 890,000 distinct CDR3 sequences listed, approximately 32% are singletons. Their antigens are not known. The sample in question was cultured CD8+ T cells from PBMCs, obtained from culture after CMV antigen stimulation. The origin of the receptors is a human donor in good health (CMV status not recorded). Some clones in this sample may be carry-over from other donors' samples.

This clonotype was picked up one time. The chain carries TRBV29-1 and TRBJ2-1; D is undetermined. CDR1 is SQVTM and CDR2 is ANQGSEA in the germline V gene. V was clipped by 4 bases and J by 5 bases, with 9 bases between them. This CDR3 has 12 amino acids. In DNA, the CDR3 is TGCAGCGTTGGTCTGCCTGACAATGAGCAGTTCTTC. Translation: CSVGLPDNEQFF.

V is TRBV20-1 and J is TRBJ2-3; either TRBD1 or TRBD2 may supply D (6 bases each). The V gene's germline CDR1 is DFQATT and CDR2 SNEGSKA (reference sequence). Trimming stripped 6 bases from V and 6 bases from J, with 19 bases between. The CDR3 runs 14 residues. The DNA for the CDR3 is TGCAGTGCCCCGGGGGCAGAGGTAGCGGATACGCAGTATTTT. It codes for CSAPGAEVADTQYF.

The chain links TRBV27 to TRBJ1-5; D ambiguous. This CDR3 region has 17 residues. Deletions cut 5 bases from V and 5 bases from J, with 22 bases between. CDR1 is MNHEY and CDR2 is SMNVEV in the germline V gene (reference sequence). This CDR3 is CASSPLWSGGSDQPQHF. CDR3 nucleotide sequence: TGTGCCAGCAGTCCCCTGTGGTCGGGCGGGTCCGATCAGCCCCAGCATTTT.

This clonotype was detected a few times. This chain uses TRBV28 with TRBJ1-5; 8 nucleotides line up with TRBD1. This CDR3 has 15 amino acids. The germline V gene has CDR1 MDHEN and CDR2 SYDVKM. The V and J ends lost 6 bases and 4 bases, in that order; junction bases with no gene match: 8. The CDR3 DNA follows: TGTGCCAGCAGACTGGGACAGGCCCTTAATCAGCCCCAGCATTTT. Its protein is CASRLGQALNQPQHF.

The CDR3 reads CASSRATGGVGGYTF. Here the CDR3 DNA reads TGTGCCAGCAGTCGTGCTACAGGGGGGGTGGGGGGCTACACCTTC. The chain links TRBV28 to TRBJ1-2, with 8 bases that match TRBD1. The CDR3 runs to 15 residues. The germline CDR1 and CDR2 sequences are MDHEN and SYDVKM. V was pared by 5 bases and J by 8 bases, with 13 bases of the junction left unmatched.

The genes are TRBV10-2 and TRBJ1-1, with D possibly TRBD1 on 5 matching bases. The V gene's germline CDR1 is WSHSY and CDR2 SAAADI. Trimming took 7 bases from V and 1 from J, leaving 13 bases between them. This CDR3 comprises 14 residues. The CDR3 sequence: CASILREGNTEAFF. DNA for the CDR3: TGCGCCAGCATTCTCAGGGAGGGGAACACTGAAGCTTTCTTT.

The CDR3 sequence is CASSLDRQPFYGYTF. CDR3 DNA: TGTGCCAGCTCACTGGACAGGCAACCTTTCTATGGCTACACCTTC. The V gene is TRBV18, the J gene TRBJ1-2, with 7 bases that match TRBD1. The CDR3 is 15 amino acids. J was trimmed by 4 bases and V by 4 bases; bases with no gene match: 9. From germline, CDR1 is KGHSH and CDR2 LQKENI.

The V gene is TRBV10-3, the J gene TRBJ1-1; D gene unclear. The germline V gene has CDR1 ENHRY and CDR2 SYGVKD. Trimming shortened V by 2 bases and J by 9 bases, and 10 bases separated the two germline ends. This CDR3 has 12 residues. The CDR3 bases are TGTGCCATCAGTGAGGCCGTTAGCCAAGCTTTCTTT. It is translated as CAISEAVSQAFF.

The chain recombines TRBV27 with TRBJ2-1, with 11 nucleotides matching TRBD2. Germline V gene data show CDR1 as MNHEY and CDR2 as SMNVEV (reference sequence). The CDR3 sequence is 19 residues long. V lost 3 bases to trimming and J lost 4 bases; unmatched junction nucleotides: 14. This CDR3 is CASSFEPGLAGGPYNEQFF. The DNA for the CDR3 is TGTGCCAGCAGTTTCGAACCTGGACTAGCGGGCGGGCCGTACAATGAGCAGTTCTTC.

This clonotype occurred many times. The genes are TRBV5-6 and TRBJ2-7; 9 bases line up with TRBD1. CDR1 is SGHDT, CDR2 YYEEEE, per germline. The CDR3 is 14 residues long. With 4 bases clipped from V and 7 bases from J, the junction kept 9 bases outside the gene matches. CDR3 coding DNA: TGTGCCAGCAGCGGTACAACAGGGGGCTATGAGCAGTACTTC. As protein: CASSGTTGGYEQYF. Together with reference TRBV5-6 and TRBJ2-7, the CDR3 gives the full variable domain: DAGVTQSPTHLIKTRGQQVTLRCSPKSGHDTVSWYQQALGQGPQFIFQYYEEEERQRGNFPDRFSGHQFPNYSSELNVNALLLGDSALYLCASSGTTGGYEQYFGPGTRLTVT.

The chain links TRBV4-1 to TRBJ2-7; the D gene could be TRBD1 or TRBD2 (5 bases each). Between the trimmed V and J ends, which lost 3 bases and 4 bases, there was a span of 10 bases. The CDR3 runs 13 residues. CDR1 and CDR2 from the germline V gene are MGHRA and YSYEKL. This chain's CDR3 is CASSHSGTYEQYF. Written as DNA, the CDR3 is TGCGCCAGCAGCCATTCGGGGACGTACGAGCAGTACTTC.

Details on this clonotype: A junction end diverges from the germline sequence, so it may reflect a read error. This chain uses TRBV27 with TRBJ1-2; the match to TRBD1 covers 9 bases. Germline loops: CDR1 MNHEY, CDR2 SMNVEV (reference sequence). The CDR3 extends over 14 amino acids. The CDR3 protein is CASSLSGQGQGYTF. Written as DNA, the CDR3 is TGTGCCAGCAGCTTATCTGGACAGGGGCAGGGCTACACCTTC.

V is TRBV6-1 and J is TRBJ2-2; no clear D. CDR3 size: 14 residues. V lost 7 bases, J lost 5 bases, and 14 bases lay in between. Germline loops: CDR1 MNHNS, CDR2 SASEGT. The CDR3 bases are TGTGCCAGCACCTTGGAAGAAGAAACCGGGGAGCTGTTTTTT. Its translation: CASTLEEETGELFF.

V is TRBV6-6 and J is TRBJ1-5; D unresolved. This CDR3 comprises 15 residues. The germline V and J ends were trimmed by 6 bases and 0 bases, with 12 bases remaining between them. CDR1 MNHNY and CDR2 SVGAGI come from the germline V gene (reference sequence). The CDR3 loop is CASSSQTGSNQPQHF. The CDR3, as DNA: TGTGCCAGCAGCTCTCAGACGGGTAGCAATCAGCCCCAGCATTTT.

With regard to this clonotype: A much larger clone lies a single base off, so this may be a read error. The gene calls are TRBV7-8 and TRBJ1-6; D remains ambiguous. The CDR3 contains 13 residues. CDR1 and CDR2 (germline): SGHVS, FQNEAQ. CDR3 bases: TGTGTCAGCACCATAGCAAAGAGATCACCCCTCCACTTT. Translated: CVSTIAKRSPLHF.

Many counts were recorded for this clonotype. J is TRBJ2-1 and V is TRBV18, with D perhaps matching TRBD2 (5 bases). V was trimmed by 3 bases and J by 9 bases, leaving 12 bases between them. The germline gives CDR1 KGHSH, CDR2 LQKENI. The CDR3 is 13 amino acids. The CDR3 loop reads CASSPDSGLEQFF. For the CDR3, the DNA is TGTGCCAGCTCACCCGATAGTGGACTTGAGCAGTTCTTC.

The V and J genes are TRBV29-1 and TRBJ1-3, with D hard to call. CDR3 size: 15 residues. Looked up from germline, CDR1 is SQVTM and CDR2 is ANQGSEA. V lost 1 base and J 4 bases, leaving 14 bases between the germline ends. The CDR3 sequence is CSVEGSSSYGNTIYF. CDR3 coding DNA: TGCAGCGTTGAAGGCAGCAGTTCATACGGAAACACCATATATTTT.

This clonotype was detected ten times or more. This chain joins TRBV7-6 and TRBJ2-3; the D is unclear. The V gene's germline CDR1 is SGHVS and CDR2 FNYEAQ. The ends were cut back, 0 bases at V and 0 bases at J, with 10 bases in the middle. The CDR3 is 16 amino acids. CDR3 sequence: CASSLALDTSTDTQYF. DNA for the CDR3: TGTGCCAGCAGCTTAGCCCTTGACACGAGCACAGATACGCAGTATTTT.

The CDR3 DNA is TGTGCCAGCAGTTCCAGGACAGGGGGCTTCACTGAAGCTTTCTTT. Its translation is CASSSRTGGFTEAFF. The chain employs TRBV27 and TRBJ1-1; 11 bases align to TRBD1. Germline assignment: CDR1 MNHEY and CDR2 SMNVEV (reference sequence). V trimming: 4 bases; J trimming: 4 bases; junction bases outside the gene matches: 5. CDR3 length: 15 residues.

This clonotype appeared a few times. The chain carries TRBV6-6 and TRBJ1-2; D ambiguous. This CDR3 contains 11 residues. Germline V gene sequence: CDR1 MNHNY, CDR2 SVGAGI (reference sequence). The V end lost 7 bases, the J end lost 7 bases, and 10 bases lay between the germline ends. The CDR3, as DNA: TGTGCCAGCATTACCGACGGTGGCTACACCTTC. Its protein product is CASITDGGYTF.

There are many counts of this clonotype. The chain couples TRBV7-2 to TRBJ1-5; no clear D gene. The germline CDR1 and CDR2 sequences are SGHTA and FQGNSA. The CDR3 length is 15 residues. Trimming took 5 bases from V and 2 from J, leaving 13 bases between them. The DNA for the CDR3 is TGTGCCAGCAGCACTACCCTCTTTGGCAATCAGCCCCAGCATTTT. It translates to CASSTTLFGNQPQHF.

The chain recombines TRBV12-3 or TRBV12-4 with TRBJ2-7; D might be TRBD1 (6 bases). V dropped 5 bases and J dropped 6 bases, with 14 bases sitting between them. The CDR3 is made up of 13 amino acids. In nucleotides, the CDR3 is TGTGCCAGCAGTCATCAGGGGACCTCCGAGCAGTACTTC. It translates to CASSHQGTSEQYF.

As for this clonotype: Possible read error: a much larger clone is one base away. The rearrangement joins TRBV7-6 to TRBJ2-7; D gene unclear. V was shortened by 2 bases and J by 6 bases, with 11 bases between the two germline ends. The CDR3 has 13 residues. Looked up from germline, CDR1 is SGHVS and CDR2 is FNYEAQ. CDR3 in DNA: TGTGCCAGCAGCTTAAGTGGATTGGGCGAGCAGTACTTC. Translation gives CASSLSGLGEQYF.

The chain couples TRBV4-1 to TRBJ1-1; tentative D call: TRBD1 (5 bases). Trimming removed 3 bases from V and 1 base from J, with 15 bases in between. CDR3 length equals 16 residues. Germline V gene data show CDR1 as MGHRA and CDR2 as YSYEKL. The CDR3 sequence: CASSQVRPQGNTEAFF. The CDR3, as DNA: TGCGCCAGCAGCCAGGTCCGTCCCCAGGGGAACACTGAAGCTTTCTTT.